Presented here are 23 T cell receptor beta chains from one specimen sequenced in a study of identical twins. TCRdb analysed the 5' RACE reads with MiXCR anew, one entry per CDR3 protein. Of 450,000 or so distinct CDR3 sequences in the sample, less than 25% were seen once. These data also featured in a second study, about T cells expressing NK-cell markers.

The sequenced sample was CD4+ T cells sorted from blood. All receptors come from a woman under 30 in good health.

This clonotype has just a few counts. This rearrangement joins TRBV7-6 to TRBJ2-7, with D unclear. Germline loops: CDR1 SGHVS, CDR2 FNYEAQ. The V gene lost 4 bases and the J gene lost 2 bases, with 9 bases spanning the gap. CDR3 length: 13 residues. Here the CDR3 DNA reads TGTGCCAGCAGCTCCTACTCGACCTACGAGCAGTACTTC. Its translation: CASSSYSTYEQYF. The entire variable domain, with the rest obtained from reference TRBV7-6 and TRBJ2-7, is as follows: GAGVSQSPRYKVTKRGQDVALRCDPISGHVSLYWYRQALGQGPEFLTYFNYEAQQDKSGLPNDRFSAERPEGSISTLTIQRTEQRDSAMYRCASSSYSTYEQYFGPGTRLTVT.

This rearrangement joins TRBV7-8 to TRBJ1-1; TRBD1 is a possible D gene (5 bases). Trimming left V 4 bases short and J 6 bases short, with 18 bases between. CDR3 length: 15 amino acids. Germline V gives CDR1 SGHVS, CDR2 FQNEAQ. The CDR3: CASSSRVKQGPEAFF. CDR3 sequence (DNA): TGTGCCAGCAGCTCACGGGTCAAGCAGGGTCCTGAAGCTTTCTTT.

The J gene is TRBJ2-5, the V gene TRBV5-1; D unclear. This CDR3 spans 15 amino acids. Trimming pared 0 bases from V and 5 bases from J, leaving 14 bases between. Germline V gene data show CDR1 as SGHRS and CDR2 as YFSETQ. The CDR3 loop is CASSLALGIVETQYF. The CDR3 DNA reads as TGCGCCAGCAGCTTGGCCTTAGGGATCGTCGAGACCCAGTACTTC.

The chain is built from TRBV7-9 and TRBJ1-2; the D is unclear. Germline V CDR1 and CDR2: SEHNR, FQNEAQ (reference sequence). The germline V and J ends were trimmed by 4 bases and 9 bases, with 15 bases remaining between them. This CDR3 has 13 residues. This CDR3 reads CASSSSNSGRYTF. Written as DNA, the CDR3 is TGTGCCAGCAGCTCTTCTAACAGCGGACGCTACACCTTC.

The gene calls are TRBV15 and TRBJ2-2; 9 positions match TRBD2. The V gene end was trimmed by 5 bases and the J gene end by 6 bases; junction bases not matched to a gene: 7. The CDR3 sequence is 15 residues long. CDR1 LNHNV and CDR2 YYDKDF come from the germline V gene (reference sequence). CDR3 region: CATSVSGGFSGELFF. The CDR3 nucleotides are TGTGCCACCAGCGTAAGCGGGGGGTTCTCCGGGGAGCTGTTTTTT. The variable domain in full, with the rest retrieved from reference TRBV15 and TRBJ2-2, is DAMVIQNPRYQVTQFGKPVTLSCSQTLNHNVMYWYQQKSSQAPKLLFHYYDKDFNNEADTPDNFQSRRPNTSFCFLDIRSPGLGDTAMYLCATSVSGGFSGELFFGEGSRLTVL.

The chain joins TRBV20-1 to TRBJ2-1, with TRBD2 as a possible D gene (5 bases). The CDR3 consists of 12 residues. CDR1 and CDR2 from the germline V gene are DFQATT and SNEGSKA (reference sequence). Trimming took 7 bases from V and 7 from J, leaving 14 bases between them. The CDR3 DNA sequence: TGCAGTGTGGGGAAGGGAGAGAATGAGCAGTTCTTC. This translates into CSVGKGENEQFF.

This clonotype was seen a handful of times. This rearrangement joins TRBV5-1 to TRBJ2-1, with 8 positions matching TRBD1. In germline, CDR1 is SGHRS, CDR2 YFSETQ. V dropped 3 bases and J dropped 0; count of bases not matched to a gene: 8. The CDR3 contains 17 residues. The CDR3 region has the DNA TGCGCCAGCAGCTCAGGACAGGGTGAAAGCTCCTACAATGAGCAGTTCTTC. This gives the protein CASSSGQGESSYNEQFF.

This clonotype was counted at least ten times. The gene calls are TRBV7-2 and TRBJ2-1; maybe TRBD2 (5 bases). This CDR3 region has 15 residues. Germline assignment: CDR1 SGHTA and CDR2 FQGNSA. V was trimmed by 1 base and J by 5 bases, leaving 12 bases between them. CDR3 sequence reads: CASSLVSTTDNEQFF. The CDR3 nucleotides are TGTGCCAGCAGCTTAGTCTCGACTACTGACAATGAGCAGTTCTTC.

This clonotype appeared a few times. The V call is TRBV12-3 or TRBV12-4, the J call TRBJ1-5; 11 bases align to TRBD1. Trimming cost V 5 bases and J 9 bases; bases outside gene matches: 9. The CDR3 consists of 15 residues. CDR3 region: CASSRTGGEMRPQHF. The CDR3 DNA reads TGTGCCAGCAGTCGGACAGGGGGCGAGATGCGGCCCCAGCATTTT.

This clonotype was detected only a few times. The V call is TRBV6-2 or TRBV6-3, the J call TRBJ2-2; 7 nucleotides agree with TRBD2. With V trimmed by 4 bases and J by 0 bases, 2 bases remained unmatched. The CDR3 runs 15 residues. The germline gives CDR1 MNHEY, CDR2 SVGEGT. The CDR3 sequence: CASSLTSANTGELFF. The CDR3 DNA sequence: TGTGCCAGCAGTTTAACTAGCGCGAACACCGGGGAGCTGTTTTTT.

This sequence joins TRBV20-1 and TRBJ2-7; 14 nucleotides agree with TRBD2. The CDR3 covers 14 residues. Germline assignment: CDR1 DFQATT and CDR2 SNEGSKA (reference sequence). J was trimmed by 5 bases and V by 3 bases; bases with no gene match: 3. The CDR3 reads CSARWGLAGDEQYF. In nucleotides, the CDR3 is TGCAGTGCTAGGTGGGGACTAGCGGGAGACGAGCAGTACTTC.

The CDR3 DNA reads TGTGCCACCAGCAGAGATGGGACAGTCTACGAGCAGTACTTC. Amino acids: CATSRDGTVYEQYF. This chain uses TRBV15 with TRBJ2-7, with 7 bases identical to TRBD1. J lost 3 bases, V lost 0 bases, and 2 bases had no gene match. This CDR3 contains 14 residues. CDR1 and CDR2 (germline): LNHNV, YYDKDF (reference sequence).

This clonotype was recorded a few times. The chain links TRBV12-3 or TRBV12-4 to TRBJ2-1; the match to TRBD2 covers 9 bases. There are 13 residues in the CDR3. Trimming at V came to 3 bases and at J to 10 bases, leaving 4 bases not matched to a gene. The CDR3 DNA reads as TGTGCCAGCAGTTTTCTAGCGGGGCTGGAGCAGTTCTTC. Its translation: CASSFLAGLEQFF.

This clonotype was seen ten or more times. The chain couples TRBV12-3 or TRBV12-4 to TRBJ2-2; weak D call: TRBD1 (5 bases). The CDR3 covers 14 residues. V shed 7 bases and J shed 4 bases, with 13 bases lying between them. CDR3 DNA sequence: TGTGCCAGCATTGGGGCTTATGGCACCGGGGAGCTGTTTTTT. As protein: CASIGAYGTGELFF.

This clonotype was detected a few times. V gene TRBV5-1 combines with J gene TRBJ2-2; D ambiguous. The V gene's germline CDR1 is SGHRS and CDR2 YFSETQ. Trimming stripped 3 bases from V and 7 bases from J, with 10 bases between. This CDR3 is 13 amino acids long. The CDR3 bases are TGCGCCAGCAGCTACAGAGCTGGCGGGGAGCTGTTTTTT. This translates into CASSYRAGGELFF. Variable domain in full (rest from reference TRBV5-1 and TRBJ2-2): KAGVTQTPRYLIKTRGQQVTLSCSPISGHRSVSWYQQTPGQGLQFLFEYFSETQRNKGNFPGRFSGRQFSNSRSEMNVSTLELGDSALYLCASSYRAGGELFFGEGSRLTVL.

The chain joins TRBV6-5 to TRBJ1-3; D perhaps matches TRBD1 (5 bases). The CDR3 has 14 residues. Germline lookup yields CDR1 MNHEY and CDR2 SVGAGI. V was pared by 3 bases and J by 0 bases, with 6 bases between. The chain's CDR3 is CASSYGGSGNTIYF. CDR3 DNA sequence: TGTGCCAGCAGTTATGGGGGCTCTGGAAACACCATATATTTT.

J is TRBJ2-3 and V is TRBV5-5, with a possible D match to TRBD1 (6 bases). CDR3 length: 14 residues. Germline values: CDR1 SGHKS, CDR2 YYEKEE (reference sequence). V was cut by 7 bases and J by 4 bases, with 16 bases left in between. In DNA, the CDR3 is TGTGCCAGCGGGACACCAGACGGGGCAGATACGCAGTATTTT. This sequence encodes CASGTPDGADTQYF.

The rearrangement links TRBV2 to TRBJ1-1; the D gene is possibly TRBD1 (5 bases). V was trimmed by 6 bases and J by 10 bases, leaving 12 bases between them. Germline lookup yields CDR1 SNHLY and CDR2 FYNNEI. The CDR3 is 11 residues long. CDR3 DNA sequence: TGTGCCAGCAGACCTGAGGGGCGAGCTTTCTTT. Its translation: CASRPEGRAFF.

In this sample, this clonotype turned up a few times. Written as DNA, the CDR3 is TGTGCCAGCAGTTACCGGCCAGGGGGTTCCTACGAGCAGTACTTC. Its translation: CASSYRPGGSYEQYF. The gene calls are TRBV6-5 and TRBJ2-7; 7 nucleotides line up with TRBD1. Trimming cost V 2 bases and J 1 base; bases outside gene matches: 5. This CDR3 has 15 residues. CDR1 and CDR2 (germline): MNHEY, SVGAGI.

This clonotype was observed a single time. CDR3 residues: CASRTFSGTVTYEQYF. The CDR3 region has the DNA TGTGCCAGCAGGACTTTCTCCGGGACAGTAACCTACGAGCAGTACTTC. The chain employs TRBV6-2 or TRBV6-3 and TRBJ2-7, with TRBD1 identical over 7 bases. Germline CDR1 reads MNHEY; CDR2 reads SVGEGT. Germline trimming cut 6 bases from V and 2 bases from J; bases unmatched to any gene: 13. The CDR3 is 16 amino acids.

The gene calls are TRBV9 and TRBJ2-1; no reliable D call. CDR1 is SGDLS and CDR2 is YYNGEE in the germline V gene. V lost 0 bases and J 8 bases, leaving 12 bases between the germline ends. The CDR3 contains 14 residues. The CDR3: CASSVALREYEQFF. The CDR3 DNA sequence: TGTGCCAGCAGCGTAGCTCTCAGAGAATATGAGCAGTTCTTC.

This clonotype was observed a handful of times. The V and J genes are TRBV7-2 and TRBJ2-3, with D perhaps matching TRBD1 or TRBD2 (5 bases each). Germline V lookup: CDR1 SGHTA, CDR2 FQGNSA. The ends were cut back, 4 bases at V and 4 bases at J, with 12 bases in the middle. This CDR3 has 14 residues. The CDR3 DNA is TGTGCCAGCAGCTACCAGACGGGGCCAGATACGCAGTATTTT. It encodes CASSYQTGPDTQYF.

V gene TRBV12-3 or TRBV12-4 combines with J gene TRBJ2-7; 9 bases are shared with TRBD2. The CDR3 totals 15 residues. V dropped 6 bases and J dropped 1; count of bases not matched to a gene: 7. CDR3 DNA sequence: TGTGCCAGCAGCCCTCAGCGGGGGGCTTCCTACGAGCAGTACTTC. Protein: CASSPQRGASYEQYF.